What follows is one TCR beta chain and its context. Its antigen remains unknown. The data are from a study of T cell responses to AZD1222 COVID-19 vaccine. General observations from the study: Distributed over spike, vaccine-associated CD4 TCRs predominated at 160-218 and 743-854. Baseline serology detected seropositivity in only six AZD1222 recipients. Donor demographics were predominantly white British with a female majority; clonal diversity may be underestimated. Close to half of all spike-specific TCRs reportedly target regions of the variants that are unmutated.

Trimming pared 5 bases from V and 3 bases from J, leaving 14 bases between. Germline CDR1 reads SEHNR; CDR2 reads FQNEAQ (reference sequence). This CDR3 is 15 amino acids long. TCRdb's copy holds only in-frame clones and misses some; the assay was immunoSEQ multiplex PCR. The sample includes 200,000 or so clones, around 87% of them seen just once. The TCR comes from an adult in good health. This chain connects TRBV7-9 to TRBJ2-1, with TRBD2 as a possible D gene (6 bases). This specimen was peripheral blood, taken on day 0 of MenACWY control vaccination. CDR3 bases: TGTGCCAGCAGCCCTAGCGAGTCAAACTACAATGAGCAGTTCTTC. It yields the protein CASSPSESNYNEQFF.